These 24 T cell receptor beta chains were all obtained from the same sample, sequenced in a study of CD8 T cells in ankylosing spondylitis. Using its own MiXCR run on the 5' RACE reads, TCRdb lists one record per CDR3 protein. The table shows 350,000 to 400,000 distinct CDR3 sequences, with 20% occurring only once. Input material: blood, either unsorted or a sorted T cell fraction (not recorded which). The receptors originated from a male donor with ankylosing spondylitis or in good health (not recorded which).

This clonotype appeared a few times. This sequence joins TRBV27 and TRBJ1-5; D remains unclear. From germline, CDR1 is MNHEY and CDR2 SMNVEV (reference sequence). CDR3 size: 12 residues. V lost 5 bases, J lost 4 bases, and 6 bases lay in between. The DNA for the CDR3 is TGTGCCAGCAGTGCCCGAAATCAGCCCCAGCATTTT. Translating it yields CASSARNQPQHF.

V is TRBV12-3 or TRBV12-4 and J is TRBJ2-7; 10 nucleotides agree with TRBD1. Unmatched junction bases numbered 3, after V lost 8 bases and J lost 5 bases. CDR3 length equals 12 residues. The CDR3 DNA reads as TGTGCCAGCTGGGACAGGGGCCACGAGCAGTACTTC. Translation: CASWDRGHEQYF.

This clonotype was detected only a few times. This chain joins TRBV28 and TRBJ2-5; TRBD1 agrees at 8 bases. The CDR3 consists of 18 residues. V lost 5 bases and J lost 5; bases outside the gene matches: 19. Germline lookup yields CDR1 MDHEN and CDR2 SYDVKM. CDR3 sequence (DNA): TGTGCCAGCAGTCCCCAGGGGTCCCAGACAGGGGAGGCGGAGACCCAGTACTTC. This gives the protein CASSPQGSQTGEAETQYF.

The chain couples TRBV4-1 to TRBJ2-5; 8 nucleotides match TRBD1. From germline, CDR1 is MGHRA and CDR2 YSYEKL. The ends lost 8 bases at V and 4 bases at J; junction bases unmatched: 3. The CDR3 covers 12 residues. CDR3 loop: CASSGTGETQYF. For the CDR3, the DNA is TGCGCCAGCTCTGGGACAGGAGAGACCCAGTACTTC.

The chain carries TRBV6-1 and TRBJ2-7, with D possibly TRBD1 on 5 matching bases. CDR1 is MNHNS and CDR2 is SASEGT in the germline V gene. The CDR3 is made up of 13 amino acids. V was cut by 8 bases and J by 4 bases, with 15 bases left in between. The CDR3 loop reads CASGPRVDYEQYF. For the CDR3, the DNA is TGTGCCAGCGGCCCCAGGGTCGATTACGAGCAGTACTTC.

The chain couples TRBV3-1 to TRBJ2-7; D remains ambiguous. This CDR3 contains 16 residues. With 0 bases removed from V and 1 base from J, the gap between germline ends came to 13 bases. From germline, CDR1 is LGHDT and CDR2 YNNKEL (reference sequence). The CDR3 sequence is CASSQDGFSLSYEQYF. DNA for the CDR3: TGTGCCAGCAGCCAAGATGGGTTCAGCCTATCCTACGAGCAGTACTTC.

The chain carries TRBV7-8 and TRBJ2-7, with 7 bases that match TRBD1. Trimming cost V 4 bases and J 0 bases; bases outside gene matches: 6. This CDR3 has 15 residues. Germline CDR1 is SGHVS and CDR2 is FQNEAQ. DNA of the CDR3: TGTGCCAGCAGCTCGGACAGGCATAACTCCTACGAGCAGTACTTC. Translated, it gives CASSSDRHNSYEQYF.

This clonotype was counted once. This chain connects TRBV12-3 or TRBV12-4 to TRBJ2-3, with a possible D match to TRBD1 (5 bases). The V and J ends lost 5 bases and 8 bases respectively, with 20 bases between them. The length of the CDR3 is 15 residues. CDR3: CASSEPTRMGPTQYF. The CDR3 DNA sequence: TGTGCCAGCAGTGAACCCACGAGAATGGGGCCTACGCAGTATTTT.

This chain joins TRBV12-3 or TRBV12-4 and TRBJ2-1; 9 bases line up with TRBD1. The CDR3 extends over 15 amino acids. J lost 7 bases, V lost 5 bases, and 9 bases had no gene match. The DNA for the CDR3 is TGTGCCAGCAGTCTTGGGACAGGGTCGATTAATGAGCAGTTCTTC. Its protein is CASSLGTGSINEQFF.

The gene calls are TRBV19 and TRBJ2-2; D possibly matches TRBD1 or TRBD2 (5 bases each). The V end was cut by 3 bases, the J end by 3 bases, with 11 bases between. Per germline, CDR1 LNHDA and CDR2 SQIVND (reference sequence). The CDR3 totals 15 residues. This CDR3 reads CASSIGTGDTGELFF. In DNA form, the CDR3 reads TGTGCCAGTAGTATTGGGACCGGGGACACCGGGGAGCTGTTTTTT.

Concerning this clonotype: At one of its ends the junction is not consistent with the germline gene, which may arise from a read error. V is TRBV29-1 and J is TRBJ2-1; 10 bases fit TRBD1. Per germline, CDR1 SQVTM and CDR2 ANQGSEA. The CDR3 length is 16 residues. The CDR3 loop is CSVEALDRGIYNEQFF. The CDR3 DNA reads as TGCAGCGTAGAAGCCCTGGACAGGGGGATATACAATGAGCAGTTCTTC.

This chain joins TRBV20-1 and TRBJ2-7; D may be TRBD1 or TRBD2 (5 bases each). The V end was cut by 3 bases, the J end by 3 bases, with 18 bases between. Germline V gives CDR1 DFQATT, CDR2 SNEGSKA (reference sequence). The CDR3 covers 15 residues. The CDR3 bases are TGCAGTGCTAGGGGCGTCCGGGACGCCTTCTACGAGCAGTACTTC. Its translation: CSARGVRDAFYEQYF.

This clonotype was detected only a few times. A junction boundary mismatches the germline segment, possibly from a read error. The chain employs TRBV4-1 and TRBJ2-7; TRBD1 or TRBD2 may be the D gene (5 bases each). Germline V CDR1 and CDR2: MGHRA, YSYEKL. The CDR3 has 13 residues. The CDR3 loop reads CASSQEGPEEQYF. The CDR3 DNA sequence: TGCGCCAGCAGTCAAGAGGGGCCTGAAGAGCAGTACTTC.

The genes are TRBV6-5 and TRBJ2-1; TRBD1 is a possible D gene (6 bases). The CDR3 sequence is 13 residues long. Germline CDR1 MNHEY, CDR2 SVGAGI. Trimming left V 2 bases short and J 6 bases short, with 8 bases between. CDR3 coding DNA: TGTGCCAGCAGTTACCGAGGGGGCAATGAGCAGTTCTTC. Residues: CASSYRGGNEQFF.

CDR3 in DNA: TGTGCCTGGACCGACGGCTACGAGCAGTACTTC. This encodes CAWTDGYEQYF. This chain joins TRBV30 and TRBJ2-7, with unresolved D. The V gene's germline CDR1 is GTSNPN and CDR2 SVGIG (reference sequence). Trimming left V 4 bases short and J 3 bases short, with 7 bases between. This CDR3 is 11 amino acids long.

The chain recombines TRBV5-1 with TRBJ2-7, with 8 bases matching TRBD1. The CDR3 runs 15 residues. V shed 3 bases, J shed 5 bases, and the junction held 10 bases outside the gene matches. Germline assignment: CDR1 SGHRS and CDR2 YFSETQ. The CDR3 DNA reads TGCGCCAGCAGCTCTACCAGGGGGCTCCCAGACGAGCAGTACTTC. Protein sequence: CASSSTRGLPDEQYF.

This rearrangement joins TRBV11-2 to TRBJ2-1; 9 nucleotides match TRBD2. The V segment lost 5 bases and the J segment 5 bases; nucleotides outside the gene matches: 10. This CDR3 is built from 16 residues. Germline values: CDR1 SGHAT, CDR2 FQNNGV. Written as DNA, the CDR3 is TGTGCCAGCAGCCCACAGACTAGCGGTCTTCACAATGAGCAGTTCTTC. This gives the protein CASSPQTSGLHNEQFF.

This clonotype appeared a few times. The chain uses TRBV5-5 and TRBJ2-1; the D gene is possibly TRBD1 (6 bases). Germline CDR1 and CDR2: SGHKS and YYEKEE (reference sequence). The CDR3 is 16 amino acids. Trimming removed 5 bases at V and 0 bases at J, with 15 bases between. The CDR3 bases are TGTGCCAGCAGTTCCAACAGGGCTAGCTCCTACAATGAGCAGTTCTTC. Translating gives CASSSNRASSYNEQFF.

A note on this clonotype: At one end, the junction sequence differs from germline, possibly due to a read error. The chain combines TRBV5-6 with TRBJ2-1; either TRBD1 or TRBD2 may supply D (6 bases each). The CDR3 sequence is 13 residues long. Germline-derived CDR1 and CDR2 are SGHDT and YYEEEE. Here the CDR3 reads CASSLEGDSEQFF. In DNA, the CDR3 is TGTGCCAGCAGTTTGGAGGGGGATAGTGAGCAGTTCTTC.

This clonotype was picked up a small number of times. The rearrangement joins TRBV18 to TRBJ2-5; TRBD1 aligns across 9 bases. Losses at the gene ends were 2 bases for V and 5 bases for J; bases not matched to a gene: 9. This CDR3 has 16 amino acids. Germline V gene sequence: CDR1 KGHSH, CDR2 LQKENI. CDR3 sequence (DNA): TGTGCCAGCTCACCAGTTGGGACAGGGCGCGTGGAGACCCAGTACTTC. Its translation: CASSPVGTGRVETQYF.

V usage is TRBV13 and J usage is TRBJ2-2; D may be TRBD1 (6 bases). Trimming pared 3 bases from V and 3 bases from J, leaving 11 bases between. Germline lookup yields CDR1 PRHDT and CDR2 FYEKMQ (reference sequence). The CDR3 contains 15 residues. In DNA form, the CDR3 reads TGTGCCAGCAGCTTGTGGGGGCCCCACACCGGGGAGCTGTTTTTT. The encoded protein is CASSLWGPHTGELFF.

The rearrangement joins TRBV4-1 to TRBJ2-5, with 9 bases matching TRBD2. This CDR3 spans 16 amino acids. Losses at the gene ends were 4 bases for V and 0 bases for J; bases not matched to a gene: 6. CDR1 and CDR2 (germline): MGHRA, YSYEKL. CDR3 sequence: CASSLTTSGNQETQYF. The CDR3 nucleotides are TGCGCCAGCAGCCTCACGACTAGCGGAAACCAAGAGACCCAGTACTTC.

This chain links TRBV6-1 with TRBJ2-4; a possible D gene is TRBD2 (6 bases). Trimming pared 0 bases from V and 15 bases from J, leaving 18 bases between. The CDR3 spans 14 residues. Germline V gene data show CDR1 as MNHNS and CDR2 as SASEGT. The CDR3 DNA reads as TGTGCCAGCAGTGAAGCTCCGGAGGGCTCAGCGGGGTACTTC. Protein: CASSEAPEGSAGYF.

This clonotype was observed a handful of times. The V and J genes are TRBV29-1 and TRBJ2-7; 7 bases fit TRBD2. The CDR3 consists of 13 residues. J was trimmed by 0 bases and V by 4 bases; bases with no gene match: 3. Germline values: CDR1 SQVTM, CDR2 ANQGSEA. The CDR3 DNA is TGCAGCGTTGCGGGGGGACCCTCCTACGAGCAGTACTTC. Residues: CSVAGGPSYEQYF.